The 20 T cell receptor beta chains below all came from one sample that was sequenced in a study of control samples from healthy donors and cancer patients. Profiling relied on immunoSEQ multiplex PCR, and the TCRdb table lists in-frame clones only, not all of them. This table holds some 13,000 clones, 60% to 85% found once. Sequencing used formalin-fixed, paraffin-embedded tissue. The receptor set was obtained from a male donor with melanoma.

Worth noting for this clone: Other nucleotide sequences in the sample specify the same CDR3. The chain is built from TRBV2 and TRBJ2-4, with 11 positions matching TRBD2. Germline V lookup: CDR1 SNHLY, CDR2 FYNNEI. The CDR3 has 16 residues. V was pared by 2 bases and J by 1 base, with 1 base of the junction left unmatched. CDR3 amino acids: CASSESSGGAKNIQYF. The CDR3 nucleotides are TGTGCCAGCAGTGAATCTAGCGGGGGGGCCAAAAACATTCAGTACTTC. The full variable domain, its missing parts supplied by reference TRBV2 and TRBJ2-4, is EPEVTQTPSHQVTQMGQEVILRCVPISNHLYFYWYRQILGQKVEFLVSFYNNEISEKSEIFDDQFSVERPDGSNFTLKIRSTKLEDSAMYFCASSESSGGAKNIQYFGAGTRLSVL.

This chain joins TRBV2 and TRBJ2-6; D is undetermined. V was trimmed by 3 bases and J by 2 bases, leaving 8 bases between them. The CDR3 loop spans 15 amino acids. Germline V CDR1 and CDR2: SNHLY, FYNNEI. CDR3 residues: CASSEGPTGANVLTF. DNA of the CDR3: TGTGCCAGCAGTGAGGGCCCCACTGGGGCCAACGTCCTGACTTTC.

The chain combines TRBV18 with TRBJ2-7; 7 bases are shared with TRBD1. The V gene end was trimmed by 4 bases and the J gene end by 4 bases; junction bases not matched to a gene: 7. Per the germline V gene, CDR1 is KGHSH and CDR2 is LQKENI. The CDR3 runs to 14 residues. The CDR3 region is CASSRGDSFYEQYF. The CDR3 DNA follows: TGTGCCAGCTCACGAGGGGACAGCTTTTACGAGCAGTACTTC.

The CDR3 bases are TGTGCCAGCAGCAATGACAGGGGTTACGAGCAGTACTTC. It encodes CASSNDRGYEQYF. The rearrangement uses TRBV5-4 and TRBJ2-7; 8 positions agree with TRBD1. The junction had 4 bases not matched to a gene; V was cut back by 4 bases and J by 4 bases. The CDR3 runs to 13 residues. Germline assignment: CDR1 SGHNT and CDR2 YYREEE (reference sequence).

The genes are TRBV5-5 and TRBJ1-1, with D possibly being TRBD1 (6 bases). CDR1 and CDR2 (germline): SGHKS, YYEKEE (reference sequence). The length of the CDR3 is 15 residues. V was trimmed by 5 bases and J by 3 bases, leaving 17 bases between them. The CDR3 nucleotides are TGTGCCAGCAGTAAACGTAGCGAGGGGGACACTGAAGCTTTCTTT. Amino acid sequence: CASSKRSEGDTEAFF.

Concerning this clone itself: This sample includes further DNA sequences coding for the same CDR3. The CDR3, as DNA: TGCGCCAGCAGCCAAAGCGGGCTCTATGGCTACACCTTC. It is translated as CASSQSGLYGYTF. The chain couples TRBV4-3 to TRBJ1-2, with D uncertain. Germline V gene sequence: CDR1 LGHNA, CDR2 YSLEER. The CDR3 is made up of 13 amino acids. Trimming cost V 2 bases and J 4 bases, with 8 bases left between them.

The rearrangement links TRBV5-8 to TRBJ1-1; D not resolved. The CDR3 has 15 amino acids. From germline, CDR1 is SGHTS and CDR2 YDEGEE. The V and J ends lost 4 bases and 4 bases respectively, with 17 bases between them. The CDR3 sequence: CASSHGGHKSTEAFF. The DNA for the CDR3 is TGTGCCAGCAGCCACGGAGGTCACAAATCCACTGAAGCTTTCTTT.

The V and J genes are TRBV19 and TRBJ1-5; 7 nucleotides agree with TRBD1. The CDR3 consists of 16 residues. The V gene's germline CDR1 is LNHDA and CDR2 SQIVND (reference sequence). V shed 10 bases, J shed 3 bases, and the junction held 15 bases outside the gene matches. The CDR3 loop reads CATLGPAGGINQPQHF. CDR3 coding DNA: TGTGCCACCCTGGGCCCAGCAGGGGGAATCAATCAGCCCCAGCATTTT.

As to this clone: Other nucleotide sequences in the sample specify the same CDR3. This chain connects TRBV14 to TRBJ1-1; 7 bases match TRBD1. Germline lookup yields CDR1 SGHDN and CDR2 FVKESK. Trimming cost V 1 base and J 1 base; bases outside gene matches: 3. The CDR3 spans 15 residues. The CDR3 protein is CASSQAGGANTEAFF. CDR3 in DNA: TGTGCCAGCAGCCAAGCAGGGGGTGCGAACACTGAAGCTTTCTTT.

This chain joins TRBV6-5 and TRBJ1-2; TRBD1 is a possible D gene (5 bases). The V gene's germline CDR1 is MNHEY and CDR2 SVGAGI. This CDR3 contains 15 residues. The V end lost 2 bases, the J end lost 6 bases, and 16 bases lay between the germline ends. The CDR3 loop is CASSYAAGIVHGYTF. The CDR3 coding sequence is TGTGCCAGCAGTTACGCGGCAGGGATTGTCCATGGCTACACCTTC.

The J gene is TRBJ1-1, the V gene TRBV3-1 (or the pseudogene TRBV3-2), with D uncertain. The V gene's germline CDR1 is LGHDT and CDR2 YNNKEL (reference sequence). Between the trimmed V and J ends, which lost 2 bases and 5 bases, there was a span of 12 bases. The CDR3 totals 14 residues. The CDR3 sequence: CASSQQPLGTEAFF. The CDR3 DNA reads TGTGCCAGCAGCCAACAACCTTTGGGAACTGAAGCTTTCTTT.

This chain links TRBV13 with TRBJ2-5; 8 bases fit TRBD2. This CDR3 has 14 residues. The germline V gene encodes CDR1 PRHDT and CDR2 FYEKMQ (reference sequence). Trimming removed 3 bases from V and 1 base from J; junction bases left unmatched: 1. The CDR3 loop is CASSFGTSQETQYF. DNA of the CDR3: TGTGCCAGCAGCTTCGGGACTAGCCAAGAGACCCAGTACTTC.

The V gene is TRBV6-5, the J gene TRBJ1-2; D might be TRBD1 (5 bases). Germline V gene lookup returns CDR1 MNHEY and CDR2 SVGAGI. The ends were cut back, 6 bases at V and 2 bases at J, with 10 bases in the middle. The CDR3 sequence is 13 residues long. The CDR3 DNA sequence: TGTGCCAGCAGCAGGGCTCCGAACTATGGCTACACCTTC. Amino acid sequence: CASSRAPNYGYTF.

The V gene is TRBV7-2, the J gene TRBJ1-1; D may be TRBD1 (6 bases). V lost 5 bases and J lost 0, with 16 bases in between. The V gene's germline CDR1 is SGHTA and CDR2 FQGNSA. This CDR3 comprises 16 residues. The CDR3 nucleotides read TGTGCCAGCAGCCCAGGACAGCTCTTTATGAACACTGAAGCTTTCTTT. The encoded protein is CASSPGQLFMNTEAFF. The variable domain in full, with the rest retrieved from reference TRBV7-2 and TRBJ1-1, is GAGVSQSPSNKVTEKGKDVELRCDPISGHTALYWYRQSLGQGLEFLIYFQGNSAPDKSGLPSDRFSAERTGGSVSTLTIQRTQQEDSAVYLCASSPGQLFMNTEAFFGQGTRLTVV.

The chain recombines TRBV6-5 with TRBJ2-3, with 7 positions matching TRBD1. The CDR3 is made up of 12 amino acids. The V gene's germline CDR1 is MNHEY and CDR2 SVGAGI. With V trimmed by 7 bases and J by 8 bases, 6 bases remained unmatched. CDR3 protein: CASIGGRGTQYF. CDR3 DNA sequence: TGTGCCAGCATAGGGGGCAGGGGTACGCAGTATTTT.

V usage is TRBV11-2 and J usage is TRBJ2-5; D not resolved. This CDR3 is built from 11 residues. V lost 8 bases and J lost 5, with 9 bases in between. CDR1 and CDR2 from the germline V gene are SGHAT and FQNNGV. CDR3 amino acids: CASSGRETQYF. As DNA, the CDR3 is TGTGCCAGCTCCGGGCGGGAGACCCAGTACTTC.

The J gene is TRBJ2-2, the V gene TRBV4-1; 10 bases line up with TRBD1. CDR1 MGHRA and CDR2 YSYEKL come from the germline V gene. CDR3 length: 15 amino acids. Trimming took 1 base from V and 7 from J; bases not matched to a gene: 3. CDR3 coding DNA: TGCGCCAGCAGCCAAGGACAGGGGGCAAACGGGGAGCTGTTTTTT. Amino acids: CASSQGQGANGELFF.

V and J are TRBV6-5 and TRBJ2-3; 7 positions match TRBD1. The germline V gene has CDR1 MNHEY and CDR2 SVGAGI. CDR3 length equals 14 residues. With V trimmed by 6 bases and J by 0 bases, 3 bases remained unmatched. CDR3 coding DNA: TGTGCCAGCAGCCCGGGACAGAGCACAGATACGCAGTATTTT. Translation gives CASSPGQSTDTQYF.

The V and J genes are TRBV19 and TRBJ2-5; no clear D gene. CDR1 LNHDA and CDR2 SQIVND come from the germline V gene (reference sequence). The V end was cut by 0 bases, the J end by 4 bases, with 9 bases between. This CDR3 comprises 14 residues. CDR3 protein: CASSIDGSLETQYF. The CDR3 DNA sequence: TGTGCCAGTAGTATAGATGGCAGCTTAGAGACCCAGTACTTC.

The genes are TRBV5-1 and TRBJ2-5; D is undetermined. Germline CDR1 reads SGHRS; CDR2 reads YFSETQ. The V end was cut by 4 bases, the J end by 4 bases, with 17 bases between. This CDR3 comprises 15 residues. The CDR3 reads CASSTRATRGETQYF. CDR3 coding DNA: TGCGCCAGCAGCACCCGGGCGACCCGAGGAGAGACCCAGTACTTC.